This entry lists 32 T cell receptor beta chains sequenced from one sample in a study of response to subunit inactivated influenza vaccine. TCRdb called the RT-PCR reads again in MiXCR, with one record for every CDR3 protein. The profile covers approximately 310,000 distinct CDR3 sequences, with 20% to 25% appearing a single time and about 10% taken by the ten largest. Specimen: PBMCs from blood, collected about 20 months after vaccination. These receptors originate from a man aged 50-75 years who received an inactivated influenza vaccine.

A single count supports this clonotype. Sequence at one end of the junction differs from germline and may be a read error. The rearrangement links TRBV12-3 or TRBV12-4 to TRBJ1-1; D is undetermined. The length of the CDR3 is 11 residues. CDR3 sequence: CTSSWGTEAFF. The CDR3 DNA sequence: TGTACCAGCAGTTGGGGAACTGAAGCTTTCTTT.

This clonotype was counted a few times. The V and J genes are TRBV5-1 and TRBJ2-7; 12 nucleotides line up with TRBD1. This CDR3 has 14 amino acids. Germline CDR1 SGHRS, CDR2 YFSETQ. V gave up 6 bases and J gave up 4 bases; unmatched junction bases: 5. CDR3 region: CASNSGQGAYEQYF. The CDR3 DNA sequence: TGCGCCAGCAACTCGGGACAGGGGGCATACGAGCAGTACTTC.

The chain has TRBV20-1 and TRBJ2-7; tentatively, D is TRBD2 (5 bases). This CDR3 region has 15 residues. Germline lookup yields CDR1 DFQATT and CDR2 SNEGSKA (reference sequence). V lost 1 base, J lost 2 bases, and 15 bases lay in between. Written as DNA, the CDR3 is TGCAGTGCTAGAGGAGGGTTAGCGTACACCTACGAGCAGTACTTC. Translating gives CSARGGLAYTYEQYF.

A remark on this clonotype: A much larger clone sits a single nucleotide away, making a read error possible. The rearrangement links TRBV6-2 or TRBV6-3 to TRBJ1-5, with D tentatively TRBD1 (6 bases). The germline CDR1 and CDR2 sequences are MNHEY and SVGEGT. The CDR3 contains 17 residues. The CDR3, as DNA: TGTGCCAGCAGTTCAACAGGGTTTGTTTATAGCAATCAGTCCCAGCATTTT. Translation: CASSSTGFVYSNQSQHF.

This clonotype was detected a few times. V gene TRBV7-2 combines with J gene TRBJ1-2, with TRBD1 identical over 7 bases. This CDR3 region has 17 residues. Germline values: CDR1 SGHTA, CDR2 FQGNSA. V was clipped by 4 bases and J by 3 bases; unmatched bases: 14. DNA for the CDR3: TGTGCCAGCAGCTCCTTCGGCGACAGGGCGAGGTACTATGGCTACACCTTC. Translation: CASSSFGDRARYYGYTF.

This clonotype has only a few counts. This chain links TRBV24-1 with TRBJ2-5; weak D call: TRBD2 (6 bases). The CDR3 consists of 15 residues. Deletions cut 1 base from V and 4 bases from J, with 12 bases between. Germline lookup yields CDR1 KGHDR and CDR2 SFDVKD. The CDR3: CATSDFTGAGETQYF. CDR3 sequence (DNA): TGTGCCACCAGTGATTTTACGGGAGCTGGAGAGACCCAGTACTTC.

The chain is built from TRBV29-1 and TRBJ1-4; D not resolved. CDR1 SQVTM and CDR2 ANQGSEA come from the germline V gene. The CDR3 extends over 13 amino acids. The V end lost 4 bases, the J end lost 3 bases, and 9 bases lay between the germline ends. The CDR3: CSVGEPANEKLFF. CDR3 coding DNA: TGCAGCGTTGGGGAGCCGGCTAATGAAAAACTGTTTTTT.

The genes are TRBV12-3 or TRBV12-4 and TRBJ2-7, with D possibly TRBD1 on 6 matching bases. The CDR3 length is 14 residues. V was cut by 3 bases and J by 0 bases, with 9 bases left in between. The DNA for the CDR3 is TGTGCCAGCAGTTTTTCAGGGGACTCCTACGAGCAGTACTTC. It is translated as CASSFSGDSYEQYF.

This clonotype was seen ten or more times. The chain has TRBV29-1 and TRBJ1-1; D gene unclear. Germline CDR1 is SQVTM and CDR2 is ANQGSEA. The CDR3 runs to 12 residues. The ends were cut back, 6 bases at V and 1 base at J, with 9 bases in the middle. The CDR3 bases are TGCAGCGTGGAGCACAGGAACACTGAAGCTTTCTTT. Amino acid sequence: CSVEHRNTEAFF. Full variable domain (remainder filled in from reference TRBV29-1 and TRBJ1-1): SAVISQKPSRDICQRGTSLTIQCQVDSQVTMMFWYRQQPGQSLTLIATANQGSEATYESGFVIDKFPISRPNLTFSTLTVSNMSPEDSSIYLCSVEHRNTEAFFGQGTRLTVV.

This clonotype was seen a handful of times. The V gene is TRBV11-2, the J gene TRBJ2-1, with no clear D. Germline loops: CDR1 SGHAT, CDR2 FQNNGV. V lost 2 bases, J lost 7 bases, and 3 bases lay in between. This CDR3 region has 11 residues. The CDR3 here is CASSLMNEQFF. The CDR3 coding sequence is TGTGCCAGCAGCTTAATGAATGAGCAGTTCTTC.

This clonotype was recorded a few times. The CDR3 DNA reads as TGTGCCATCAGTGACAACGGGAACACTGAAGCTTTCTTT. Amino acids: CAISDNGNTEAFF. The chain joins TRBV10-3 to TRBJ1-1; D is ambiguous. V was clipped by 3 bases and J by 1 base, with 6 bases between them. Germline loops: CDR1 ENHRY, CDR2 SYGVKD. This CDR3 region has 13 residues.

This clonotype was counted many times. V usage is TRBV6-1 and J usage is TRBJ2-1; 8 bases match TRBD1. The ends lost 10 bases at V and 3 bases at J; junction bases unmatched: 8. This CDR3 has 14 residues. Germline V gene lookup returns CDR1 MNHNS and CDR2 SASEGT. Here the CDR3 reads CATKPGQDYNEQFF. The DNA for the CDR3 is TGTGCCACGAAACCGGGACAGGACTACAATGAGCAGTTCTTC.

CDR3 loop: CASSLSRHARSQGVTYEQYF. For the CDR3, the DNA is TGTGCCAGCAGTTTATCTCGGCACGCCCGGAGCCAGGGGGTCACCTACGAGCAGTACTTC. This rearrangement joins TRBV28 to TRBJ2-7, with TRBD1 matching 7 bases. Trimming removed 1 base from V and 2 bases from J; junction bases left unmatched: 20. The germline V gene has CDR1 MDHEN and CDR2 SYDVKM. The CDR3 spans 20 residues.

For this clonotype: Being one base from a much bigger clone, this may be a read error. V and J are TRBV18 and TRBJ1-1, with D possibly TRBD1 on 6 matching bases. Germline V lookup: CDR1 KGHSH, CDR2 LQKENI. V lost 4 bases and J 12 bases, leaving 18 bases between the germline ends. The length of the CDR3 is 13 residues. CDR3 sequence (DNA): TGTGCCAGCTCACGGAGACCGGACAGCGTTTCTTTCTTT. Translation gives CASSRRPDSVSFF.

The J gene is TRBJ2-3, the V gene TRBV5-1; a possible D gene is TRBD2 (6 bases). V was trimmed by 4 bases and J by 5 bases, leaving 17 bases between them. The germline V gene has CDR1 SGHRS and CDR2 YFSETQ. This CDR3 contains 15 residues. CDR3 loop: CASSEGTHQGDTQYF. The CDR3 nucleotides read TGCGCCAGCAGCGAAGGGACTCACCAGGGAGATACGCAGTATTTT.

The CDR3 here is CASSQPGELNYGYTF. For the CDR3, the DNA is TGTGCCAGCAGTCAGCCGGGAGAATTAAACTATGGCTACACCTTC. The chain links TRBV6-1 to TRBJ1-2; no firm D call. This CDR3 region has 15 residues. CDR1 MNHNS and CDR2 SASEGT come from the germline V gene. Trimming pared 5 bases from V and 2 bases from J, leaving 15 bases between.

This clonotype occurred a few times. The J gene is TRBJ2-1, the V gene TRBV7-9, with 13 bases aligning to TRBD2. Trimming removed 3 bases from V and 5 bases from J; junction bases left unmatched: 7. The V gene's germline CDR1 is SEHNR and CDR2 FQNEAQ (reference sequence). The CDR3 contains 17 residues. This CDR3 is CASSFRTSGSVDNEQFF. The CDR3 coding sequence is TGTGCCAGCAGCTTCCGGACTAGCGGGAGTGTCGACAATGAGCAGTTCTTC.

The sample holds many counts of this clonotype. The J gene is TRBJ1-1, the V gene TRBV7-9, with D maybe TRBD1 (5 bases). Germline loops: CDR1 SEHNR, CDR2 FQNEAQ (reference sequence). CDR3 length: 15 residues. V was shortened by 3 bases and J by 10 bases, with 21 bases between the two germline ends. DNA for the CDR3: TGTGCCAGCAGCTTGGGGTTGGGGACCTCAGTGGGAGCTTTCTTT. Residues: CASSLGLGTSVGAFF. Full variable domain (missing parts from reference TRBV7-9 and TRBJ1-1): DTGVSQNPRHKITKRGQNVTFRCDPISEHNRLYWYRQTLGQGPEFLTYFQNEAQLEKSRLLSDRFSAERPKGSFSTLEIQRTEQGDSAMYLCASSLGLGTSVGAFFGQGTRLTVV.

The gene calls are TRBV10-3 and TRBJ2-2; D remains ambiguous. The germline gives CDR1 ENHRY, CDR2 SYGVKD. Trimming took off 6 bases at V and 6 bases at J, with 11 bases between the two ends. The CDR3 spans 13 residues. The CDR3 sequence: CAIREKVSGELFF. The CDR3 coding sequence is TGTGCCATCAGGGAGAAGGTTTCCGGGGAGCTGTTTTTT.

The chain links TRBV9 to TRBJ2-5; possible D gene TRBD1, 6 bases. V lost 4 bases to trimming and J lost 7 bases, with 14 bases between them. This CDR3 is 13 amino acids long. CDR1 is SGDLS and CDR2 is YYNGEE in the germline V gene. The CDR3 sequence is CASSLDSVGTQYF. CDR3 bases: TGTGCCAGCAGCCTGGACAGTGTAGGGACCCAGTACTTC.

This clonotype was found many times. CDR3 DNA: TGCGCCAGCAGCTTCCGGGACAGAACGTTCTATGGCTACACCTTC. Protein product: CASSFRDRTFYGYTF. This chain connects TRBV5-1 to TRBJ1-2; 7 positions agree with TRBD1. The CDR3 is made up of 15 amino acids. The J segment lost 4 bases and the V segment lost 2 bases, leaving 8 bases of the junction unmatched. The germline V gene encodes CDR1 SGHRS and CDR2 YFSETQ.

This clonotype has just a few counts. V is TRBV19 and J is TRBJ1-2; D unclear. This CDR3 spans 14 amino acids. Trimming left V 0 bases short and J 2 bases short, with 7 bases between. The germline V gene encodes CDR1 LNHDA and CDR2 SQIVND (reference sequence). CDR3 sequence reads: CASSIDWKNYGYTF. CDR3 sequence (DNA): TGTGCCAGTAGTATAGATTGGAAAAACTATGGCTACACCTTC.

This clonotype was seen only a few times. J is TRBJ1-1 and V is TRBV7-2; D gene uncertain. Trimming removed 7 bases at V and 1 base at J, with 10 bases between. This CDR3 is built from 13 residues. Germline V gene lookup returns CDR1 SGHTA and CDR2 FQGNSA. As DNA, the CDR3 is TGTGCCAGCATTGTGGGGAGGAACACTGAAGCTTTCTTT. Residues: CASIVGRNTEAFF.

This clonotype was detected many times. The V and J genes are TRBV29-1 and TRBJ1-5, with 7 nucleotides matching TRBD1. The J segment lost 5 bases and the V segment lost 6 bases, leaving 10 bases of the junction unmatched. Germline-derived CDR1 and CDR2 are SQVTM and ANQGSEA. This CDR3 contains 14 residues. The CDR3 loop is CSVTEGQSDQPQHF. CDR3 bases: TGCAGCGTCACGGAGGGACAGTCGGATCAGCCCCAGCATTTT.

J is TRBJ1-1 and V is TRBV12-3 or TRBV12-4; D ambiguous. The V and J ends lost 6 bases and 6 bases respectively, with 17 bases between them. The CDR3 spans 14 residues. This chain's CDR3 is CASRPQYPAAEAFF. The CDR3 region has the DNA TGTGCCAGCAGGCCGCAGTACCCGGCCGCTGAAGCTTTCTTT.

This clonotype showed up just a few times. This sequence joins TRBV27 and TRBJ1-1; D gene ambiguous. CDR1 MNHEY and CDR2 SMNVEV come from the germline V gene (reference sequence). The CDR3 is 14 amino acids. V was clipped by 3 bases and J by 2 bases, with 10 bases between them. The CDR3 reads CASSFLGRNTEAFF. CDR3 sequence (DNA): TGTGCCAGCAGTTTTCTCGGCAGAAACACTGAAGCTTTCTTT.

The genes are TRBV10-2 and TRBJ1-2; 10 bases map to TRBD1. Germline CDR1 and CDR2: WSHSY and SAAADI. The CDR3 sequence is 16 residues long. J gave up 4 bases and V 2 bases, and 7 bases lay outside the gene matches. The CDR3 protein is CASSETRTGGSYGYTF. In nucleotides, the CDR3 is TGCGCCAGCAGTGAGACCCGGACAGGGGGGAGCTATGGCTACACCTTC.

This clonotype was seen many times. This chain links TRBV5-1 with TRBJ1-2, with D possibly matching TRBD1 (5 bases). Trimming took off 0 bases at V and 3 bases at J, with 9 bases between the two ends. Per germline, CDR1 SGHRS and CDR2 YFSETQ. This CDR3 comprises 14 residues. The CDR3 DNA reads TGCGCCAGCAGCTTGGGACTGGGGGACTATGGCTACACCTTC. Translated, it gives CASSLGLGDYGYTF.

This clonotype occurred a few times. The CDR3 DNA follows: TGTGCCTGGAGCAACTTCCGTTTGAATTCACCCCTCCACTTT. Protein product: CAWSNFRLNSPLHF. The chain has TRBV30 and TRBJ1-6; D ambiguous. The CDR3 contains 14 residues. Germline values: CDR1 GTSNPN, CDR2 SVGIG (reference sequence). The ends were cut back, 3 bases at V and 7 bases at J, with 13 bases in the middle.

This rearrangement joins TRBV7-9 to TRBJ1-1, with D tentatively TRBD1 (6 bases). Looked up from germline, CDR1 is SEHNR and CDR2 is FQNEAQ (reference sequence). V was pared by 4 bases and J by 6 bases, with 12 bases between. This CDR3 has 13 amino acids. In DNA, the CDR3 is TGTGCCAGCAGCTGGGGGACATTCCCTGAAGCTTTCTTT. It yields the protein CASSWGTFPEAFF.

The J gene is TRBJ2-1, the V gene TRBV3-1, with TRBD2 matching over 9 bases. V was clipped by 5 bases and J by 5 bases; unmatched bases: 13. This CDR3 is built from 17 residues. Per the germline V gene, CDR1 is LGHDT and CDR2 is YNNKEL (reference sequence). The CDR3 loop reads CASSDPYSQRGDNEQFF. The CDR3 DNA reads TGTGCCAGCAGCGACCCCTACTCCCAGCGGGGGGACAATGAGCAGTTCTTC.

This clonotype has at least ten counts. The genes are TRBV4-1 and TRBJ1-1, with 12 bases that match TRBD1. V shed 6 bases and J 5 bases; nucleotides not matched to a gene: 7. The CDR3 contains 15 residues. Germline CDR1 and CDR2: MGHRA and YSYEKL. The CDR3 DNA sequence: TGCGCCAGCAGTCGGGACAGGGGGCCGGGGACTGAAGCTTTCTTT. This sequence encodes CASSRDRGPGTEAFF.